This is a list of T cell receptor beta chains from one sample in a study of T cell changes during pregnancy in multiple sclerosis. TCRdb keeps only in-frame clones here, not all; method: immunoSEQ multiplex PCR. The table includes about 48,000 clones, roughly 92% detected once. The sample consisted of CD4+ T cells from peripheral blood mononuclear cells, taken in the second trimester of pregnancy. Receptors were obtained from a female donor in good health, enrolled as a control in a pregnancy study. Each CDR3 is given with its conserved first and last residue. Each record gives: V gene, clone size, J gene, D gene, CDR3 DNA, CDR3 protein. A D gene is named only where the DNA matches it firmly. Only some rows state a clone size, as once, few, many or a class for expanded clones.

>TRBV29-1|-|TRBJ1-2|-
TGCAGCGTTGAGAGGGCCCAGCGGAGCTACACCTTC
CSVERAQRSYTF
>TRBV30|-|TRBJ2-7|TRBD1
TGTGCCTGGAGGAGGGGACAGAGTTCCTACGAGCAGTACTTC
CAWRRGQSSYEQYF
>TRBV7-6|few|TRBJ2-1|TRBD1
TGTGCCAGCAGCTTAGGAGACAGGGGAGGCGAGCAGTTCTTC
CASSLGDRGGEQFF
>TRBV19|once|TRBJ2-3|-
TGTGCCAGTAGTATTGTGGGGTGGGAGACAGATACGCAGTATTTT
CASSIVGWETDTQYF
>TRBV6-1|-|TRBJ2-1|TRBD2
TGTGCCAGCAGTGAACCGAATAAGCGGGGAGGCAGCGAGCAGTTCTTC
CASSEPNKRGGSEQFF
>TRBV29-1|-|TRBJ2-4|-
TGCAGCGTTGAGGGCAGGGAATCGGACCTAGCCAAAAACATTCAGTACTTC
CSVEGRESDLAKNIQYF
>TRBV6-5|once|TRBJ1-5|TRBD1
TGTGCCAGCAGTTACAGCGGGACAGGGAAGATTCAGCCCCAGCATTTT
CASSYSGTGKIQPQHF
>TRBV19|-|TRBJ1-2|-
TGTGCCAGTAGTATCAGTCAGATAAACTATGGCTACACCTTC
CASSISQINYGYTF
>TRBV7-9|-|TRBJ2-1|TRBD2
TGTGCCAGCACCTCTTCGCGGGGGGGCCTCTACAATGAGCAGTTCTTC
CASTSSRGGLYNEQFF
>TRBV27|-|TRBJ2-1|TRBD2
TGTGCCAGCAGTCCCAAGGGACTAGTTATGGATGAGCAGTTCTTC
CASSPKGLVMDEQFF
>TRBV15|-|TRBJ1-2|TRBD1
TGTGCCACCAGCGCTGGGACAGGGGTAGGCTACACCTTC
CATSAGTGVGYTF
>TRBV6-6|-|TRBJ1-2|-
TGTGCCAGCAGGGGAGGGGGAGGTGGCTACACCTTC
CASRGGGGGYTF
>TRBV19|-|TRBJ1-5|TRBD1
TGTGCCAGTTGGGACAGGGGAATTAGCAATCAGCCCCAGCATTTT
CASWDRGISNQPQHF
>TRBV7-9|few|TRBJ1-6|-
TGTGCCAGCAGCGGGGAGGGTAATTCACCCCTCCACTTT
CASSGEGNSPLHF
>TRBV7-2|once|TRBJ2-5|-
TGTGCCAGCAGTTCGGGAGTCGTAGAGACCCAGTACTTC
CASSSGVVETQYF
>TRBV19|-|TRBJ2-7|-
TGTGCCAGTAGTATATTCCGGGACTACGAGCAGTACTTC
CASSIFRDYEQYF
>TRBV9|-|TRBJ2-7|-
TGTGCCAGCAGCGTGTTTGCAGGGCCCCACGAGCAGTACTTC
CASSVFAGPHEQYF
>TRBV18|-|TRBJ1-5|-
TGTGCCAGCTCACGACAGGGCAATCAGCCCCAGCATTTT
CASSRQGNQPQHF
>TRBV30|medium-sized|TRBJ1-1|-
TGTGCCTGGAGGGCTAGGGGGGGCTTGGGCACTGAAGCTTTCTTT
CAWRARGGLGTEAFF
>TRBV5-7|-|TRBJ1-5|TRBD1
TGTGCCAGCAGCTTGGCCGGGGCCAGGGGGATCTATAGCAATCAGCCCCAGCATTTT
CASSLAGARGIYSNQPQHF
>TRBV14|few|TRBJ2-7|-
TGTGCCAGCAGCCAAGAGTCAGGGTGGGAGCAGTACTTC
CASSQESGWEQYF
>TRBV18|-|TRBJ1-1|TRBD1
TGTGCCAGCTCGCGGACAACAGGGGGGGACACTGAAGCTTTCTTT
CASSRTTGGDTEAFF
>TRBV5-1|-|TRBJ2-2|-
TGCGCCAGCAGCCGGCGAGGAGTTACGAACACCGGGGAGCTGTTTTTT
CASSRRGVTNTGELFF
>TRBV7-3|-|TRBJ2-3|-
TGTGCCAGCAGCCCACAGCCAGGGTATGAGGATACGCAGTATTTT
CASSPQPGYEDTQYF
>TRBV5-1|-|TRBJ1-5|-
TGCGCCAGCAGCTTGGGGCAGGGGATCAATCAGCCCCAGCATTTT
CASSLGQGINQPQHF
>TRBV28|-|TRBJ1-2|-
TGTGCCAGCAGTTTATCCGGGAACTATGGCTACACCTTC
CASSLSGNYGYTF
>TRBV18|-|TRBJ1-2|-
TGTGCCAGCTCACCACCGGCAGGAATGGGCTATGGCTACACCTTC
CASSPPAGMGYGYTF
>TRBV19|-|TRBJ1-4|TRBD1
TGTGCCAGTAGGGGAGGACAGGCGGGCAATGAAAAACTGTTTTTT
CASRGGQAGNEKLFF
>TRBV4-2|-|TRBJ2-4|-
TGTGCCAGCAGCCAAAGCTCCGGGGTGGTCAAAAACATTCAGTACTTC
CASSQSSGVVKNIQYF
>TRBV7-9|-|TRBJ2-7|TRBD2
TGTGCCACCCGGGGGGGAGGCTACGAGCAGTACTTC
CATRGGGYEQYF
>TRBV5-1|-|TRBJ2-1|TRBD2
TGCGCCAGCAGCCCAATTAGCGGGATCTTATACAATGAGCAGTTCTTC
CASSPISGILYNEQFF
>TRBV28|-|TRBJ1-2|-
TGTGCCAGCAGCCCCCCCCGATCGGCAGGTTTGGGCTACACCTTC
CASSPPRSAGLGYTF
>TRBV28|few|TRBJ2-7|-
TGTGCCACCACAGGGACCGTTTCCTACGAGCAGTACTTC
CATTGTVSYEQYF
>TRBV19|-|TRBJ2-1|TRBD2
TGTGCCAGTAGTACGGTCCTCAGCGGGAGGGCAGGCAATGAGCAGTTCTTC
CASSTVLSGRAGNEQFF
>TRBV25-1|-|TRBJ2-3|TRBD2
TGTGCCAGCAGTGTAACGGGAGGGTTAAATACAGATACGCAGTATTTT
CASSVTGGLNTDTQYF
>TRBV11-2|-|TRBJ1-2|-
TGTGCCAGCAGCTCGGAGGGGACGGGCTACACCTTC
CASSSEGTGYTF
>TRBV2|-|TRBJ1-4|-
TGTGCCAGCAAGACGGGGGGAGGAAAACTGTTTTTT
CASKTGGGKLFF
>TRBV5-4|-|TRBJ1-2|TRBD1
TGTGCCAGCAGCTTAGGGGGACAGGGGGTGATCGGCTACACCTTC
CASSLGGQGVIGYTF
>TRBV5-4|once|TRBJ1-1|TRBD1
TGTGCCAGCAGCTTGGCACAGGGGCGGAACACTGAAGCTTTCTTT
CASSLAQGRNTEAFF
>TRBV7-2|-|TRBJ1-2|TRBD1
TGTGCCAGCAGCGCACAGGGGACCAACTATGGCTACACCTTC
CASSAQGTNYGYTF
>TRBV9|-|TRBJ2-1|-
TGTGCCAGCAGCGTAGCGGCTAGCTCCTACAATGAGCAGTTCTTC
CASSVAASSYNEQFF
>TRBV7-9|-|TRBJ2-3|-
TGTGCCAGCACAAGAGGGGAGGCAGATACGCAGTATTTT
CASTRGEADTQYF
>TRBV4-1|-|TRBJ2-7|-
TGCGCCAGCAGCCAGGATCTCAGGGGTTTTAGCGAGCAGTACTTC
CASSQDLRGFSEQYF
>TRBV2|once|TRBJ1-6|-
TGTGCCAGCACCCGACAGTCCTCCTATAATTCACCCCTCCACTTT
CASTRQSSYNSPLHF
>TRBV5-5|once|TRBJ1-4|-
TGTGCCAGCAGCTTGAGACAGACTAGGGCTAATGAAAAACTGTTTTTT
CASSLRQTRANEKLFF
>TRBV6-4|once|TRBJ2-2|-
TGTGCCAGCAGTCTCGGGGTCACCGGGGAGCTGTTTTTT
CASSLGVTGELFF
>TRBV7-2|-|TRBJ2-5|-
TGTGCCAGCAGCATCCGACAGATAGAGACCCAGTACTTC
CASSIRQIETQYF
>TRBV11-2|-|TRBJ1-2|-
TGTGCCAGCAGCCCAAGCGGGGCCTATGGCTACACCTTC
CASSPSGAYGYTF
>TRBV4-1|-|TRBJ2-6|TRBD2
TGCGCCAGCAGCCAAGCCCGACTAGCGGGGCAATCTGGGGCCAACGTCCTGACTTTC
CASSQARLAGQSGANVLTF
>TRBV15|-|TRBJ2-2|-
TGTGCCACCAGCAGAGAGGGGCTGGCGACGCTGTTTTTT
CATSREGLATLFF
>TRBV7-2|once|TRBJ1-1|TRBD1
TGTGCCAGCAGCCGGACAGGGGGGACTGAAGCTTTCTTT
CASSRTGGTEAFF
>TRBV7-8|-|TRBJ2-2|-
TGTGCCAGCAGCTTAGGAGGCAGCAGGGTTAACACCGGGGAGCTGTTTTTT
CASSLGGSRVNTGELFF
>TRBV28|-|TRBJ1-2|-
TGTGCCAGCAGTTCTACCTGGGACAACGACTATGGCTACACCTTC
CASSSTWDNDYGYTF
>TRBV27|-|TRBJ2-1|TRBD2
TGTGCCAGCGGTCCCGGGACTAGCGGCAATGAGCAGTTCTTC
CASGPGTSGNEQFF